A single sample is the source of the 30 T cell receptor beta chains below, sequenced in a study of cytomegalovirus exposure and HLA in healthy donors. Both 60 Vbeta primers and 13 Jbeta primers went into the PCR. The data were produced by immunoSEQ multiplex PCR, yet TCRdb's version contains in-frame clones alone and is incomplete. Of some 240,000 clones listed, approximately 82% are singletons. The specimen sequenced was PBMCs. Source of these receptors: a male donor in good health and CMV-seronegative.

The chain has TRBV18 and TRBJ2-3; D is unresolved. V gave up 0 bases and J gave up 0 bases, with 10 bases separating them. Per the germline V gene, CDR1 is KGHSH and CDR2 is LQKENI. The CDR3 has 16 residues. This CDR3 reads CASSPPRRTSTDTQYF. The CDR3 DNA is TGTGCCAGCTCACCACCGCGGCGTACCAGCACAGATACGCAGTATTTT.

In this sample, this clone turned up a few times. This chain connects TRBV6-6 to TRBJ1-1, with 7 bases identical to TRBD1. CDR1 is MNHNY and CDR2 is SVGAGI in the germline V gene (reference sequence). The length of the CDR3 is 13 residues. With 6 bases clipped from V and 11 bases from J, the junction kept 12 bases outside the gene matches. DNA of the CDR3: TGTGCCAGCAGCCCCGGACAAGACAGGGTGGCTTTCTTT. Translating it yields CASSPGQDRVAFF.

V usage is TRBV28 and J usage is TRBJ2-2; TRBD2 might be the D (6 bases). V was shortened by 6 bases and J by 6 bases, with 17 bases between the two germline ends. Germline CDR1 and CDR2: MDHEN and SYDVKM. This CDR3 has 15 amino acids. The CDR3 region is CASSRRRELPGELFF. The CDR3 nucleotides read TGTGCCAGCAGCCGCAGACGGGAGCTCCCCGGGGAGCTGTTTTTT.

This clone was observed a few times. The rearrangement links TRBV28 to TRBJ1-2; D unclear. Trimming cost V 4 bases and J 7 bases, with 19 bases left between them. Germline V gene lookup returns CDR1 MDHEN and CDR2 SYDVKM. The length of the CDR3 is 15 residues. CDR3 DNA sequence: TGTGCCAGCAGTTCACACCGTATGGGAGTGGGTGGCTACACCTTC. Its translation: CASSSHRMGVGGYTF.

The chain has TRBV9 and TRBJ1-1; tentatively, D is TRBD1 (5 bases). V was shortened by 5 bases and J by 1 base, with 15 bases between the two germline ends. This CDR3 is 15 amino acids long. Per the germline V gene, CDR1 is SGDLS and CDR2 is YYNGEE. The DNA of the CDR3 is TGTGCCAGCAGTCCGGGGGTGGGTAGGAACACTGAAGCTTTCTTT. This translates into CASSPGVGRNTEAFF.

This clone was detected once. The V gene is TRBV5-1, the J gene TRBJ2-1; TRBD1 might be the D (6 bases). In germline, CDR1 is SGHRS, CDR2 YFSETQ. Trimming shortened V by 4 bases and J by 0 bases, and 14 bases separated the two germline ends. CDR3 length: 16 amino acids. This CDR3 reads CASSLVADSSYNEQFF. CDR3 DNA sequence: TGCGCCAGCAGCCTGGTTGCGGACAGCTCCTACAATGAGCAGTTCTTC.

Only one count was recorded for this clone. J is TRBJ2-1 and V is TRBV19; 11 bases line up with TRBD2. Trimming at V came to 4 bases and at J to 6 bases, leaving 5 bases not matched to a gene. This CDR3 has 15 residues. Germline V gene lookup returns CDR1 LNHDA and CDR2 SQIVND (reference sequence). The CDR3 sequence: CASSRGTSGFNEQFF. In nucleotides, the CDR3 is TGTGCCAGTAGTAGGGGGACTAGCGGCTTCAATGAGCAGTTCTTC.

This chain connects TRBV11-2 to TRBJ2-3; D is unclear. The CDR3 consists of 11 residues. The V gene lost 5 bases and the J gene lost 5 bases, with 5 bases spanning the gap. CDR1 and CDR2 from the germline V gene are SGHAT and FQNNGV. Here the CDR3 reads CASSRGDTQYF. CDR3 nucleotide sequence: TGTGCCAGCAGCCGAGGAGATACGCAGTATTTT.

This clone was recorded a few times. The V call is TRBV28, the J call TRBJ2-7; 7 bases line up with TRBD1. Germline CDR1 is MDHEN and CDR2 is SYDVKM. This CDR3 has 14 residues. V lost 3 bases to trimming and J lost 2 bases; unmatched junction nucleotides: 4. CDR3 residues: CASSLTGPTYEQYF. The CDR3 DNA is TGTGCCAGCAGTTTGACAGGGCCGACCTACGAGCAGTACTTC.

The genes are TRBV18 and TRBJ1-2; 9 bases line up with TRBD1. Germline trimming cut 5 bases from V and 6 bases from J; bases unmatched to any gene: 10. Germline CDR1 and CDR2: KGHSH and LQKENI. The CDR3 covers 15 residues. The CDR3 sequence is CASSVTGQGPNGYTF. In DNA form, the CDR3 reads TGTGCCAGCTCAGTTACGGGACAGGGTCCAAATGGCTACACCTTC.

The gene calls are TRBV6-1 and TRBJ1-1; the D gene is possibly TRBD1 (6 bases). CDR3 length: 15 amino acids. Germline V CDR1 and CDR2: MNHNS, SASEGT. Trimming took 5 bases from V and 0 from J, leaving 13 bases between them. CDR3 amino acids: CASSLTGIMNTEAFF. The CDR3 nucleotides are TGTGCCAGCAGTCTAACAGGGATCATGAACACTGAAGCTTTCTTT.

The rearrangement joins TRBV7-3 to TRBJ1-1; a weak D match, TRBD1 (5 bases). Per germline, CDR1 SGHTA and CDR2 FQGTGA. V lost 4 bases and J lost 4, with 16 bases in between. The CDR3 sequence is 15 residues long. The CDR3 nucleotides are TGTGCCAGCAGCTGGGATGGGGGGGTTGGCACTGAAGCTTTCTTT. Its translation: CASSWDGGVGTEAFF.

The chain recombines TRBV6-1 with TRBJ2-1, with 7 bases identical to TRBD1. The CDR3 runs 15 residues. Per germline, CDR1 MNHNS and CDR2 SASEGT. The trim removed 6 bases at V and 2 bases at J, leaving 7 bases unmatched. CDR3 sequence: CASRDREDAYNEQFF. CDR3 bases: TGTGCCAGCAGAGACAGGGAAGATGCCTACAATGAGCAGTTCTTC.

This chain links TRBV5-4 with TRBJ2-7; tentatively, D is TRBD1 (5 bases). V gave up 5 bases and J gave up 0 bases, with 12 bases separating them. CDR1 and CDR2 (germline): SGHNT, YYREEE (reference sequence). The CDR3 has 14 residues. CDR3 region: CASRNRQSSYEQYF. In DNA form, the CDR3 reads TGTGCCAGCAGAAACCGACAGAGCTCCTACGAGCAGTACTTC.

The J gene is TRBJ1-4, the V gene TRBV29-1; a possible D gene is TRBD1 (6 bases). V dropped 4 bases and J dropped 0 bases, with 15 bases sitting between them. CDR3 length: 16 residues. Germline V gene data show CDR1 as SQVTM and CDR2 as ANQGSEA. CDR3 DNA sequence: TGCAGCGTTGGAACCCCTACAGGGCCAACTAATGAAAAACTGTTTTTT. As protein: CSVGTPTGPTNEKLFF.

The rearrangement joins TRBV11-1 to TRBJ2-5, with TRBD1 identical over 9 bases. Per germline, CDR1 SGHAT and CDR2 FQDESV (reference sequence). The CDR3 spans 15 residues. The junction had 8 bases not matched to a gene; V was cut back by 6 bases and J by 3 bases. CDR3 sequence (DNA): TGTGCCAGCAGTTTTGCGGGACAGGGTAAAGAGACCCAGTACTTC. It encodes CASSFAGQGKETQYF.

J is TRBJ1-2 and V is TRBV18, with a possible D match to TRBD1 (5 bases). From germline, CDR1 is KGHSH and CDR2 LQKENI. V was trimmed by 4 bases and J by 8 bases, leaving 11 bases between them. This CDR3 has 12 amino acids. CDR3 loop: CASSLRDGGYTF. The CDR3 DNA reads TGTGCCAGCTCACTGCGGGACGGCGGCTACACCTTC. Drawing the rest from reference TRBV18 and TRBJ1-2, the complete variable domain is NAGVMQNPRHLVRRRGQEARLRCSPMKGHSHVYWYRQLPEEGLKFMVYLQKENIIDESGMPKERFSAEFPKEGPSILRIQQVVRGDSAAYFCASSLRDGGYTFGSGTRLTVV.

The J gene is TRBJ2-1, the V gene TRBV7-8; maybe TRBD1 (6 bases). The V end lost 3 bases, the J end lost 5 bases, and 14 bases lay between the germline ends. The CDR3 is 15 residues long. The germline CDR1 and CDR2 sequences are SGHVS and FQNEAQ. CDR3 sequence (DNA): TGTGCCAGCAGCTTGTGGACAGTTTCAAACAATGAGCAGTTCTTC. It specifies CASSLWTVSNNEQFF.

The chain is built from TRBV19 and TRBJ1-5; D is undetermined. There are 14 residues in the CDR3. The V end was cut by 2 bases, the J end by 0 bases, with 5 bases between. The germline CDR1 and CDR2 sequences are LNHDA and SQIVND (reference sequence). DNA for the CDR3: TGTGCCAGTAGTATACGGGATAGCAATCAGCCCCAGCATTTT. It codes for CASSIRDSNQPQHF.

The chain has TRBV7-3 and TRBJ2-3, with D possibly TRBD1 on 6 matching bases. The V gene's germline CDR1 is SGHTA and CDR2 FQGTGA. V shed 4 bases and J shed 1 base, with 12 bases lying between them. The CDR3 is made up of 15 amino acids. As DNA, the CDR3 is TGTGCCAGCAGCTCCCACAGGGATGGCACAGATACGCAGTATTTT. Translating gives CASSSHRDGTDTQYF.

V gene TRBV7-3 combines with J gene TRBJ2-1; 10 bases align to TRBD2. After removal of 6 bases from V and 2 bases from J, the junction contained 4 bases not matched to a gene. CDR1 and CDR2 from the germline V gene are SGHTA and FQGTGA. CDR3 length: 15 amino acids. CDR3 in amino acids: CASRIAGGPYNEQFF. As DNA, the CDR3 is TGTGCCAGCAGAATAGCGGGAGGTCCCTACAATGAGCAGTTCTTC.

The chain couples TRBV5-1 to TRBJ2-3, with D tentatively TRBD2 (6 bases). The V and J ends lost 0 bases and 10 bases respectively, with 12 bases between them. Germline assignment: CDR1 SGHRS and CDR2 YFSETQ. The CDR3 consists of 13 residues. The CDR3 DNA reads TGCGCCAGCAGCTTGGAGAATGGCGGGGCGCAGTATTTT. Amino acid sequence: CASSLENGGAQYF.

The genes are TRBV11-3 and TRBJ2-1; 9 bases map to TRBD2. Germline CDR1 SGHNT, CDR2 YENEEA. The CDR3 contains 17 residues. V was pared by 5 bases and J by 4 bases, with 12 bases of the junction left unmatched. CDR3 coding DNA: TGTGCCAGCAGCGAGACTAGCGGCGGGATTCCTTACAATGAGCAGTTCTTC. Its protein is CASSETSGGIPYNEQFF.

The chain employs TRBV5-1 and TRBJ1-2; TRBD1 agrees at 10 bases. The V segment lost 0 bases and the J segment 7 bases; nucleotides outside the gene matches: 15. The CDR3 consists of 18 residues. Per germline, CDR1 SGHRS and CDR2 YFSETQ. The CDR3 coding sequence is TGCGCCAGCAGCTTGGGGTTTGGCGGGACAGGGGACTCAGGTGGCTACACCTTC. Residues: CASSLGFGGTGDSGGYTF.

The chain employs TRBV28 and TRBJ1-1; D is unclear. Germline V gene data show CDR1 as MDHEN and CDR2 as SYDVKM. The V end lost 2 bases, the J end lost 6 bases, and 13 bases lay between the germline ends. The CDR3 covers 14 residues. CDR3 nucleotides: TGTGCCAGCAGTTTAAGTAATGGGCCGGCTGAAGCTTTCTTT. It yields the protein CASSLSNGPAEAFF. Based on the CDR3 plus reference TRBV28 and TRBJ1-1, the full variable domain is DVKVTQSSRYLVKRTGEKVFLECVQDMDHENMFWYRQDPGLGLRLIYFSYDVKMKEKGDIPEGYSVSREKKERFSLILESASTNQTSMYLCASSLSNGPAEAFFGQGTRLTVV.

Turning to this clone: Different DNA sequences within this sample yield the same CDR3. V usage is TRBV7-8 and J usage is TRBJ2-7; possibly TRBD1 for D (8 bases). CDR1 and CDR2 from the germline V gene are SGHVS and FQNEAQ. V lost 3 bases and J 7 bases, leaving 16 bases between the germline ends. The CDR3 runs 14 residues. CDR3 DNA: TGTGCCAGCAGCTTGGCCAACAGGGGGGGTGAGCAGTACTTC. Protein sequence: CASSLANRGGEQYF.

The CDR3 region is CASTGTAYEQYF. CDR3 bases: TGTGCCAGCACAGGGACAGCCTACGAGCAGTACTTC. This chain connects TRBV6-1 to TRBJ2-7, with 7 bases fitting TRBD1. The V gene's germline CDR1 is MNHNS and CDR2 SASEGT. This CDR3 contains 12 residues. V was pared by 7 bases and J by 2 bases, with 2 bases of the junction left unmatched.

This chain joins TRBV9 and TRBJ1-1; tentative D call: TRBD1 (5 bases). CDR1 is SGDLS, CDR2 YYNGEE, per germline. Trimming shortened V by 4 bases and J by 10 bases, and 11 bases separated the two germline ends. This CDR3 spans 11 amino acids. This chain's CDR3 is CASSSQGRAFF. The CDR3 coding sequence is TGTGCCAGCAGCTCCCAGGGTCGAGCTTTCTTT.

V usage is TRBV5-1 and J usage is TRBJ2-7, with D tentatively TRBD1 (6 bases). Deletions cut 4 bases from V and 0 bases from J, with 11 bases between. The germline gives CDR1 SGHRS, CDR2 YFSETQ. The CDR3 runs to 14 residues. The CDR3 sequence is CASSLGQSSYEQYF. The CDR3 coding sequence is TGCGCCAGCAGCCTAGGACAGAGCTCCTACGAGCAGTACTTC.

The CDR3 sequence: CAWSQGVPYNEQFF. As DNA, the CDR3 is TGTGCCTGGAGTCAAGGGGTTCCCTACAATGAGCAGTTCTTC. V gene TRBV30 combines with J gene TRBJ2-1; maybe TRBD1 (5 bases). This CDR3 is built from 14 residues. Between the trimmed V and J ends, which lost 2 bases and 2 bases, there was a span of 10 bases. The germline gives CDR1 GTSNPN, CDR2 SVGIG (reference sequence).